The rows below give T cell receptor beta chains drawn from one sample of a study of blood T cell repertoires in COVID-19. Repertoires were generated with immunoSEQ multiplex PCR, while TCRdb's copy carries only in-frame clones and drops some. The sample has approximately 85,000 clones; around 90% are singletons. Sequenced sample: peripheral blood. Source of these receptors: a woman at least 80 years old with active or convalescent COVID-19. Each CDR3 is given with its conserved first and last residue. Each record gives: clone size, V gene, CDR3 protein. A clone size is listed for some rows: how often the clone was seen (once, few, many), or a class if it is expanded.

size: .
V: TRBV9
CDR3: CASSVDPDRIYGYTF

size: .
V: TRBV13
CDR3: CASPTSGRVGEQYF

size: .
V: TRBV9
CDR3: CASSVVSGVGEQYF

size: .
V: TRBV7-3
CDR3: CASSSGTANEQFF

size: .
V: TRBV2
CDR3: CASSEALTSTDTQYF

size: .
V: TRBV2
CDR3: CASSERSANQPQHF

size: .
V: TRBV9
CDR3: CASSVRAGGFYGYTF

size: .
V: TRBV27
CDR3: CAAGRGGTGANVLTF

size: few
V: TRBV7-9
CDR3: CAGGDYGYTF

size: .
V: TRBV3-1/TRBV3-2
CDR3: CASTLAGGPYNEQFF

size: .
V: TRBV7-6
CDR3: CASSLLTGSAGELFF

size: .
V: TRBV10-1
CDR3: CASRSLTGGTGELFF

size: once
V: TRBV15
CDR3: CATSRLWHEQFF

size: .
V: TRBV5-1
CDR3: CASSLGAGGDEQYF

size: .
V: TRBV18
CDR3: CASSPGTGDTEAFF

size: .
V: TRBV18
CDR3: CASSRTGSANEKLFF

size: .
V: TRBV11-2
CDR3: CASSPQTVTYEQYF

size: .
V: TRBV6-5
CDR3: CASTPTGSSGEKLFF

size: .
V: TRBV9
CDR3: CASSGAGLQDTQYF

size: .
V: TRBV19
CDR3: CASSKDRYYGYTF

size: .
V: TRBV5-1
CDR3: CASSLGTTRTDTQYF

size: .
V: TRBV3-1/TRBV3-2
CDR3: CASILPSAEQFF